A selection of T cell receptor beta chains follows, all from one sample in a study of T cell changes during pregnancy in multiple sclerosis. TCRdb keeps only in-frame clones here, not all; method: immunoSEQ multiplex PCR. The data contain tens of thousands of clones, roughly nine tenths of them singletons. The input for sequencing was peripheral blood, taken in the first trimester of pregnancy. The source of these receptors is a female donor in good health, enrolled as a control in a pregnancy study. Each CDR3 is given with its conserved first and last residue. Size values are once, few and many counts, or a class for expanded clones, and some rows have none.

J gene	V gene	clone size	CDR3 protein
TRBJ2-1	TRBV10-3	-	CAISGQGANYNEQFF
TRBJ2-7	TRBV7-2	-	CASSISAQNSYEQYF
TRBJ1-1	TRBV5-8	-	CASSSVSFDTEAFF
TRBJ2-2	TRBV6-5	-	CASSSRLLGTGELFF
TRBJ2-1	TRBV11-2	-	CASRRLAGGDEQFF
TRBJ1-2	TRBV30	-	CAWMPKGAGYGYTF
TRBJ1-6	TRBV13	once	CASSLGMGGYNSPLHF
TRBJ2-3	TRBV19	-	CASLAGGASTDTQYF
TRBJ1-2	TRBV5-8	once	CASSPTGVDYGYTF
TRBJ1-2	TRBV4-1	-	CASSQMQGATYGYTF
TRBJ2-3	TRBV19	once	CASSIGAGGPADTQYF
TRBJ2-7	TRBV6-6	-	CASSYGEAYEQYF
TRBJ2-7	TRBV7-9	-	CASSISGKSSYEQYF
TRBJ1-1	TRBV7-2	-	CASSGRGGLMNTEAFF
TRBJ2-5	TRBV11-3	-	CASSLGLWETQYF
TRBJ1-2	TRBV5-1	-	CASIGDRTVGYTF
TRBJ1-5	TRBV4-3	-	CASSHPRRDQNSNQPQHF
TRBJ2-3	TRBV19	-	CASSGRYTDTQYF
TRBJ1-3	TRBV19	once	CATKVGTGPGNTIYF
TRBJ2-3	TRBV10-3	-	CAISESLGEVQYF
TRBJ1-1	TRBV5-1	-	CASSPTTGANTEAFF
TRBJ2-3	TRBV21-1	-	CASRTYPDTQYF
TRBJ1-2	TRBV19	-	CASTATQGAWYGYTF
TRBJ1-4	TRBV5-1	-	CASSLRRGTNEKLFF
TRBJ1-1	TRBV6-1	-	CASRGAGPRGSEAFF
TRBJ2-1	TRBV5-1	-	CASRAELNNEQFF
TRBJ2-3	TRBV5-1	-	CASSLEVGARDTQYF
TRBJ2-3	TRBV28	once	CASSFQAPSTDTQYF
TRBJ2-2	TRBV7-7	-	CASSLGLAGNTGELFF
TRBJ2-5	TRBV9	-	CASSGSGQREETQYF
TRBJ2-5	TRBV6-5	-	CASTPGTQETQYF